This paragraph reports one TCR beta chain. Its antigen is unidentified. At one of its ends the junction is not consistent with the germline gene, which may arise from a read error. This CDR3 is 14 amino acids long. Germline V gene sequence: CDR1 ENHRY, CDR2 SYGVKD. This record belongs to a study of blood T cells in healthy people across ages. The authors ran a second PCR of 7 to 11 cycles using a sample-barcoded 5' primer and a J-beta primer mix. TCRdb independently ran MiXCR on the 5' RACE reads; one entry per CDR3 protein. The table shows 650,000 to 1,000,000 distinct CDR3 sequences, with around 36% occurring only once. Overall study findings and caveats: Estimates drawn from one million T cells were deemed to understate diversity.

The material sequenced was blood. This TCR was sampled from a man younger than 35 in good health. The chain is built from TRBV10-3 and TRBJ2-7, with D unresolved. The CDR3 sequence: CAIRESTGSYEQYF. In DNA, the CDR3 is TGTGCCATCAGGGAGTCGACCGGCTCCTACGAGCAGTACTTC.